Below, one T cell receptor (beta chain) is given with its context. This sample was included in a study of OX40 agonist ivuxolimab in advanced cancers. Assay used: immunoSEQ multiplex PCR; TCRdb lists only in-frame clones, some missing. The sample has 95,000 or so clones; about 85% are singletons. Between the trimmed V and J ends, which lost 0 bases and 5 bases, there was a span of 9 bases. Germline V gene lookup returns CDR1 SGHTS and CDR2 YDEGEE. The CDR3 is 14 residues long. The source of this sequence is an adult with an advanced solid tumor such as melanoma, head and neck, liver or kidney cancer. This chain connects TRBV5-8 to TRBJ2-1; possible D gene TRBD1, 6 bases. The sample here was CD4+ or CD8+ T cells sorted from blood, taken in a trial of the OX40 agonist ivuxolimab. CDR3 coding DNA: TGTGCCAGCAGCTTGGGGCAGGGGAACAATGAGCAGTTCTTC. It specifies CASSLGQGNNEQFF.